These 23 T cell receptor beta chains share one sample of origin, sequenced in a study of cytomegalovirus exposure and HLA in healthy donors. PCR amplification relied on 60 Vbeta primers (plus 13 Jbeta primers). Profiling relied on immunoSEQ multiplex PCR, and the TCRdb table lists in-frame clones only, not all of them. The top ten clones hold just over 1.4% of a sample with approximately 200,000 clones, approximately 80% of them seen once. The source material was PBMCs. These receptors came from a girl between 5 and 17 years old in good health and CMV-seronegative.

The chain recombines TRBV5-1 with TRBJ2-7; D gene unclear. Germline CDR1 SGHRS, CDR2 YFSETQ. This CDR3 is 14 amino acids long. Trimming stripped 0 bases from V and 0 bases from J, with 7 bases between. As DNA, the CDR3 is TGCGCCAGCAGCTTGGTTCATAGCTCCTACGAGCAGTACTTC. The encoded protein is CASSLVHSSYEQYF.

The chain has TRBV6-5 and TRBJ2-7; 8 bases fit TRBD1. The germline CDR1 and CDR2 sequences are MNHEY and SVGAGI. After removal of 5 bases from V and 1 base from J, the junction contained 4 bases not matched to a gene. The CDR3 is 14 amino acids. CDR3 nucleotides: TGTGCCAGCAGTCTAAACAGGGGGTCCTACGAGCAGTACTTC. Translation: CASSLNRGSYEQYF.

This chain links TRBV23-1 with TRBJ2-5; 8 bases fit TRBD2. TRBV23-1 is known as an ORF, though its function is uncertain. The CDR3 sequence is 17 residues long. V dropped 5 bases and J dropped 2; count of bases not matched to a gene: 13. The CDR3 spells CASSKSGSMGLQETQYF. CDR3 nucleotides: TGCGCCAGCAGTAAGAGCGGGAGTATGGGGTTACAAGAGACCCAGTACTTC.

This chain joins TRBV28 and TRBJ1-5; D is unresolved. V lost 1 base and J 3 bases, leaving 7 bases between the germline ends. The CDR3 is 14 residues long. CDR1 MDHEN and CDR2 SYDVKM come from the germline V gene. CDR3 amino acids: CASSLYTNNQPQHF. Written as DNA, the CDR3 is TGTGCCAGCAGTTTATACACAAACAATCAGCCCCAGCATTTT.

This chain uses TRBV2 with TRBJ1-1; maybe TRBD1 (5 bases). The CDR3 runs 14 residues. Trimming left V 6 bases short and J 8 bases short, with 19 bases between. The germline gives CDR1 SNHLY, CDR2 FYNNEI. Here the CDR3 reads CASRGGPPHVEAFF. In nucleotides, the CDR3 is TGTGCCAGCAGGGGGGGTCCTCCGCATGTCGAAGCTTTCTTT.

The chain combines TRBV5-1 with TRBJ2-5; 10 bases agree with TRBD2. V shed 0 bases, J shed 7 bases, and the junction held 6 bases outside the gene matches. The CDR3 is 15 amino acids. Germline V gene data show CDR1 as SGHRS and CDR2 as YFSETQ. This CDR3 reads CASSLVSGLAPTQYF. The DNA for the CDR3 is TGCGCCAGCAGCTTGGTGTCGGGACTAGCGCCGACCCAGTACTTC.

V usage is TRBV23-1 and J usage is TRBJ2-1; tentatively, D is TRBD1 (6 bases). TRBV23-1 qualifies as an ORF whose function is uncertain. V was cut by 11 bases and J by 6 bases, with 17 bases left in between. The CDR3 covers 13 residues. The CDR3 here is CAGTDRGSNEQFF. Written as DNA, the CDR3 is TGCGCCGGAACGGACAGAGGAAGCAATGAGCAGTTCTTC.

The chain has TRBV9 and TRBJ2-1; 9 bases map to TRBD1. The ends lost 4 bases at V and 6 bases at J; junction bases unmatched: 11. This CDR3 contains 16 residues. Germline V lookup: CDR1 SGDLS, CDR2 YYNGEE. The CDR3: CASSTTDRGRGNEQFF. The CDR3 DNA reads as TGTGCCAGCAGCACCACGGACAGGGGCCGGGGCAATGAGCAGTTCTTC. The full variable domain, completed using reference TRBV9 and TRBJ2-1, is DSGVTQTPKHLITATGQRVTLRCSPRSGDLSVYWYQQSLDQGLQFLIQYYNGEERAKGNILERFSAQQFPDLHSELNLSSLELGDSALYFCASSTTDRGRGNEQFFGPGTRLTVL.

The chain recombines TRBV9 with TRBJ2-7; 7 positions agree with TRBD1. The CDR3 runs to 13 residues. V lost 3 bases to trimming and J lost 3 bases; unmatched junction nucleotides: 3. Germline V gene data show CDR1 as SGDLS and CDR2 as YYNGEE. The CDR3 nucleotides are TGTGCCAGCAGCGCCGGGACAGTCTACGAGCAGTACTTC. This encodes CASSAGTVYEQYF.

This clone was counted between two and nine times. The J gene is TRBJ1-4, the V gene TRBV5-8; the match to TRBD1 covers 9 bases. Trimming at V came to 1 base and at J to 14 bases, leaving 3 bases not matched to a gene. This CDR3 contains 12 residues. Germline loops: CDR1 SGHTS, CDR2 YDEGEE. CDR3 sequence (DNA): TGTGCCAGCAGCTTGCCGGGACAGGGTCTGTTTTTT. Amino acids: CASSLPGQGLFF.

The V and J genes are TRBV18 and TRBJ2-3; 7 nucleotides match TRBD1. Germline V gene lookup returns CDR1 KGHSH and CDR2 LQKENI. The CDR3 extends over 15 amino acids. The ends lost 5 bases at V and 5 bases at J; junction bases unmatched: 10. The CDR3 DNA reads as TGTGCCAGCTCATTGTCCACAGGGGCGGGAGATACGCAGTATTTT. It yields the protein CASSLSTGAGDTQYF.

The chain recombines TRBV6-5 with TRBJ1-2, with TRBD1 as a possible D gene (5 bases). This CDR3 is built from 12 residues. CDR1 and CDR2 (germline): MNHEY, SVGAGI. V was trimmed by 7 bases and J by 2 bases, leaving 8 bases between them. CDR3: CASTGRNYGYTF. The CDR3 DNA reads TGTGCCAGCACAGGGAGGAACTATGGCTACACCTTC.

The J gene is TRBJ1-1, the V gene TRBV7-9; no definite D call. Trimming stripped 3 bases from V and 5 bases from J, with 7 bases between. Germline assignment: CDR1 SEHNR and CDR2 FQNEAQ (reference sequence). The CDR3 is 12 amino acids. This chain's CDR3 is CASSFSRTEAFF. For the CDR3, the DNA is TGTGCCAGCAGCTTCTCGAGGACTGAAGCTTTCTTT.

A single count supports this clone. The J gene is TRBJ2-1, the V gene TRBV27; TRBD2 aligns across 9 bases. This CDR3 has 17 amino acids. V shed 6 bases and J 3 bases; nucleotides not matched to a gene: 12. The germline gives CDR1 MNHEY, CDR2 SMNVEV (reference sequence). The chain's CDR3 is CASSPTTLAGIYNEQFF. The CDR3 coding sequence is TGTGCCAGCAGCCCTACTACTCTAGCGGGGATCTACAATGAGCAGTTCTTC.

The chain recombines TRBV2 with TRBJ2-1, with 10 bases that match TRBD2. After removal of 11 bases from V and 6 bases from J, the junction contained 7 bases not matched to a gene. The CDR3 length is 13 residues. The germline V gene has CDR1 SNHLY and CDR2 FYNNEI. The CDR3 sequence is CAGEAGGPNEQFF. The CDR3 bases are TGTGCCGGAGAAGCGGGAGGGCCCAATGAGCAGTTCTTC.

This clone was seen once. This CDR3 reads CASSQGGQGTREQYF. Written as DNA, the CDR3 is TGTGCCAGCAGCCAAGGGGGACAGGGGACGAGGGAGCAGTACTTC. The rearrangement links TRBV14 to TRBJ2-7, with TRBD1 matching over 10 bases. Germline CDR1 reads SGHDN; CDR2 reads FVKESK. The length of the CDR3 is 15 residues. V was pared by 1 base and J by 7 bases, with 7 bases of the junction left unmatched.

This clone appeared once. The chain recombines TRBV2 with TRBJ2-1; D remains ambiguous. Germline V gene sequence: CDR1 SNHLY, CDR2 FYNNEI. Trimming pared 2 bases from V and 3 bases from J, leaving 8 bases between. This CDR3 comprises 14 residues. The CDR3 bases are TGTGCCAGCAGTGAACTCAGGCTCTACAATGAGCAGTTCTTC. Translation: CASSELRLYNEQFF.

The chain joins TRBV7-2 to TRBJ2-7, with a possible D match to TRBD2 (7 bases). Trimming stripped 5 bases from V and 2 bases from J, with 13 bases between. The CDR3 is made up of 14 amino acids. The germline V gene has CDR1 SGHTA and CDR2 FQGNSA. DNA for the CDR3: TGTGCCAGCAGCGGGGTGCGGGGGCCCTACGAGCAGTACTTC. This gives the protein CASSGVRGPYEQYF.

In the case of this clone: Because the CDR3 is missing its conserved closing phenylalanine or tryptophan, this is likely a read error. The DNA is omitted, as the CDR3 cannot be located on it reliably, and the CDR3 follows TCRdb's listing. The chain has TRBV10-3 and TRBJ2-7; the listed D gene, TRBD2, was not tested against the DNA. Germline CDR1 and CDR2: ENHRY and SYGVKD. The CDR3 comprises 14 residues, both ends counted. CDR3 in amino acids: CAISDPKGTSGGPI.

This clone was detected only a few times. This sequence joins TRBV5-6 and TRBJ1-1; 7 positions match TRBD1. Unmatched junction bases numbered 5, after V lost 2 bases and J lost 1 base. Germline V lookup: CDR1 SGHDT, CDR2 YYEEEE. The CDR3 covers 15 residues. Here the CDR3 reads CASSFTGVPNTEAFF. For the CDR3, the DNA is TGTGCCAGCAGCTTTACAGGGGTTCCGAACACTGAAGCTTTCTTT.

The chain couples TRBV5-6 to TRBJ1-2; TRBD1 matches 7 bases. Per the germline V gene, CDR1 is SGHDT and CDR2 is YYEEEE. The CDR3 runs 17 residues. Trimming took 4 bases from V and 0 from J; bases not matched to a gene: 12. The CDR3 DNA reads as TGTGCCAGCAGCCTGACGGCCGGGACAGCCTCTAACTATGGCTACACCTTC. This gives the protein CASSLTAGTASNYGYTF.

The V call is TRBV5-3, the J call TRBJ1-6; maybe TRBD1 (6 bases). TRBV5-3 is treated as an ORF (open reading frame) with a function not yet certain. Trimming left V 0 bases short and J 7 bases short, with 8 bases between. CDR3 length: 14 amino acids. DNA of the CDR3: TGTGCCAGAAGCTTGGACAGGGCCAATTCACCCCTCCACTTT. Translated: CARSLDRANSPLHF.

The CDR3 reads CASSPTGDYNEQFF. As DNA, the CDR3 is TGTGCCAGCAGCCCGACGGGGGATTACAATGAGCAGTTCTTC. The chain has TRBV7-9 and TRBJ2-1, with a weak D call TRBD2 (6 bases). This CDR3 comprises 14 residues. V shed 5 bases and J shed 4 bases, with 12 bases lying between them. Germline V gives CDR1 SEHNR, CDR2 FQNEAQ (reference sequence).